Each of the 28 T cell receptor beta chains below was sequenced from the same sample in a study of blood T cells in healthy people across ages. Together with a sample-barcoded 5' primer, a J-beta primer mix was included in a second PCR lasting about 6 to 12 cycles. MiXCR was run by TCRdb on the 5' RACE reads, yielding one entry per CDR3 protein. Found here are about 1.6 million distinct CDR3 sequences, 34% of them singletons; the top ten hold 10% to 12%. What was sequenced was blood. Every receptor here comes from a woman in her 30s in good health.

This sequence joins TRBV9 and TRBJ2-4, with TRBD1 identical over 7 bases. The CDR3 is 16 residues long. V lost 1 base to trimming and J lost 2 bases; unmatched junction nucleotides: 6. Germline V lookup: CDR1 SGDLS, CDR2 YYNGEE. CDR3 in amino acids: CASSVNTGETKNIQYF. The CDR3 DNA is TGTGCCAGCAGCGTAAATACAGGGGAAACCAAAAACATTCAGTACTTC.

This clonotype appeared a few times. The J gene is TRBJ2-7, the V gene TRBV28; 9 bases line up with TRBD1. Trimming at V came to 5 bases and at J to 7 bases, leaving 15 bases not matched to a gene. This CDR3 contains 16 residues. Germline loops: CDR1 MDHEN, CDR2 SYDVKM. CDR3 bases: TGTGCCAGCAGTGTCTATCGCCGGACAGGGGTCAGTGAGCAGTACTTC. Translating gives CASSVYRRTGVSEQYF.

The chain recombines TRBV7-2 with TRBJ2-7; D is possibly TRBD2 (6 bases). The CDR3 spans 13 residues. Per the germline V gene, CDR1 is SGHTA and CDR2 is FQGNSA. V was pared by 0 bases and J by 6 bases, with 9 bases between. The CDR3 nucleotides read TGTGCCAGCAGCTTAGCACTAGCAGGCGAGCAGTACTTC. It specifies CASSLALAGEQYF.

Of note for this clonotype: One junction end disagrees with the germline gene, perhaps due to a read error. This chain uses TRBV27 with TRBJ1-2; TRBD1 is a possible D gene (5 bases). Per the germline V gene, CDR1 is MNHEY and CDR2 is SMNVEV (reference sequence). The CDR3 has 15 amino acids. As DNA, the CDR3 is TGTGCCAGCAGTTTATCCTCAGGGATAAACTATGGCCACACCTTC. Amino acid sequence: CASSLSSGINYGHTF.

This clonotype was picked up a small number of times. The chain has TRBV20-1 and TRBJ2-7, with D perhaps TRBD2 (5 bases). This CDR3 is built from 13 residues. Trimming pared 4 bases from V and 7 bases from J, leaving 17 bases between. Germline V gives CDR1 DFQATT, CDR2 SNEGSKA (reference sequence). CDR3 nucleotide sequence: TGCAGTGCTACTCCCGGGAAGGCTAGGGAGCAGTACTTC. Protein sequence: CSATPGKAREQYF.

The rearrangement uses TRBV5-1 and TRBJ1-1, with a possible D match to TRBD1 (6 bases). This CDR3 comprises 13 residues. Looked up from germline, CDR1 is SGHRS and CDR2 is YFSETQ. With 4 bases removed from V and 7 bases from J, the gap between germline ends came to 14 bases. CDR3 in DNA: TGCGCCAGCAGCGCCTACAGGGCGGGTGAAGCTTTCTTT. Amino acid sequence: CASSAYRAGEAFF.

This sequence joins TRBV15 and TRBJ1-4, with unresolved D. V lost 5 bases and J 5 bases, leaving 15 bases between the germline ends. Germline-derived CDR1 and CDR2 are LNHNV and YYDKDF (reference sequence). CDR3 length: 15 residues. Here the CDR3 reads CATSADSARNEKLFF. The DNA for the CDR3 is TGTGCCACCAGCGCGGACTCAGCTAGAAATGAAAAACTGTTTTTT. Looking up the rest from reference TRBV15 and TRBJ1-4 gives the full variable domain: DAMVIQNPRYQVTQFGKPVTLSCSQTLNHNVMYWYQQKSSQAPKLLFHYYDKDFNNEADTPDNFQSRRPNTSFCFLDIRSPGLGDTAMYLCATSADSARNEKLFFGSGTQLSVL.

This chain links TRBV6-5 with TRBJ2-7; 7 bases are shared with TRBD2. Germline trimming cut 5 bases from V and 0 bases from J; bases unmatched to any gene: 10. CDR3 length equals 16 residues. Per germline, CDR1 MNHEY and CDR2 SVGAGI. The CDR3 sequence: CASSKSSGPSSYEQYF. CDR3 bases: TGTGCCAGCAGTAAATCTAGCGGCCCGAGCTCCTACGAGCAGTACTTC.

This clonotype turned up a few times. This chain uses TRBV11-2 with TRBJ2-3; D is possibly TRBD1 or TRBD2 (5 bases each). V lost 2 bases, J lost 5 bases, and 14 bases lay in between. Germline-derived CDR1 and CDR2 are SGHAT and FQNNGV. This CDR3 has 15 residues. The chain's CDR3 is CASSLFGGEIDTQYF. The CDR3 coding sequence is TGTGCCAGCAGCTTATTTGGGGGAGAGATAGATACGCAGTATTTT.

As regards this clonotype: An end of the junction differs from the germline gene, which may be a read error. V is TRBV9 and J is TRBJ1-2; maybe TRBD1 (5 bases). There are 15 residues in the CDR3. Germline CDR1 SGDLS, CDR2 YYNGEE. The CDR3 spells CASSPRQGLNYGHTF. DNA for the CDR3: TGTGCCAGCAGCCCCAGGCAGGGCCTAAACTATGGCCACACCTTC.

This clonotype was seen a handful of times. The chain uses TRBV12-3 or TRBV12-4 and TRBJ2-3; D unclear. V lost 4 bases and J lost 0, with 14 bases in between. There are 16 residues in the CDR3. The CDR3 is CASSSKGRVSTDTQYF. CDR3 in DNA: TGTGCCAGCAGTTCTAAGGGAAGGGTGAGCACAGATACGCAGTATTTT.

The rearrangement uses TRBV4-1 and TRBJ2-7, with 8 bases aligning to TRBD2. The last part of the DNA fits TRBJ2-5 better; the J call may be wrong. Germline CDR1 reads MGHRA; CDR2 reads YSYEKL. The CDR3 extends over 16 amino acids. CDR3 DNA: TGCGCCAGCAGCCCCACAGCGGGAGAAAGGGGGGAGACCCAGTACTTC. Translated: CASSPTAGERGETQYF.

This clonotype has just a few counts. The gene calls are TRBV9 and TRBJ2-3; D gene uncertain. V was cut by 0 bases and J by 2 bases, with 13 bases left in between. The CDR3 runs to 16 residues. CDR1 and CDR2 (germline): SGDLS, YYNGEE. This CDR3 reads CASSVGRRLTTDTQYF. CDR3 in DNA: TGTGCCAGCAGCGTAGGTCGCCGACTCACCACAGATACGCAGTATTTT.

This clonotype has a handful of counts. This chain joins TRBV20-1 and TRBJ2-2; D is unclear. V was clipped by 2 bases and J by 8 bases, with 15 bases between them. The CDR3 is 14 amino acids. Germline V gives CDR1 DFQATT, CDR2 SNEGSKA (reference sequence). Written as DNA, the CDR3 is TGCAGTGCTAGATCTTGGACCTACCCAGGGGAGCTGTTTTTT. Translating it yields CSARSWTYPGELFF.

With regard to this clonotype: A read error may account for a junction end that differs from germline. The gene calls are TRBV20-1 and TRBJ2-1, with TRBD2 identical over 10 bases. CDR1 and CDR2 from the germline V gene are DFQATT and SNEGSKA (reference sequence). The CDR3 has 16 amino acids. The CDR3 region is CSAARTSGGVYSEQFF. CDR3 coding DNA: TGCAGTGCTGCCCGGACTAGCGGAGGGGTTTACAGTGAGCAGTTCTTC.

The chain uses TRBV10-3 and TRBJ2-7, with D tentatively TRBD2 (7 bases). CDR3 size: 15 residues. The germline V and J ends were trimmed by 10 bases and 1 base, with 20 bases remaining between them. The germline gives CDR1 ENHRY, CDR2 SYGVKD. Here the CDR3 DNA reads TGTGCCACCACGCGGGGGCCCCGAGAGTCCTACGAGCAGTACTTC. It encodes CATTRGPRESYEQYF.

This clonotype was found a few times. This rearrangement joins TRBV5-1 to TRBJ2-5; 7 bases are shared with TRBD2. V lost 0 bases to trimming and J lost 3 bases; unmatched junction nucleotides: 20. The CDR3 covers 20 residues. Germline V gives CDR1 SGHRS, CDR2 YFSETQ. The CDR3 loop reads CASSLDLRFGGRVGEETQYF. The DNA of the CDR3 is TGCGCCAGCAGCTTGGACTTACGCTTCGGCGGGAGAGTAGGTGAAGAGACCCAGTACTTC.

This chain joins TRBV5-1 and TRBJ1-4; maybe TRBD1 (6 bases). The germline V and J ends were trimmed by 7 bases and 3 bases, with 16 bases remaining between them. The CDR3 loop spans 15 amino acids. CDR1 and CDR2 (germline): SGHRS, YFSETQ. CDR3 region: CASGEGGQPNEKLFF. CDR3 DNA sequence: TGCGCCAGCGGGGAAGGGGGGCAGCCTAATGAAAAACTGTTTTTT.

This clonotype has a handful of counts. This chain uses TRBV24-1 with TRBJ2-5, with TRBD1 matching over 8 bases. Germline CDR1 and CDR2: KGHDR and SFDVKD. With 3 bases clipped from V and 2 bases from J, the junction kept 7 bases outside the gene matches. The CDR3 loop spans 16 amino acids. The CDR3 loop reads CATSDPDRGSQETQYF. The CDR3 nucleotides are TGTGCCACCAGTGATCCCGACAGGGGTTCACAAGAGACCCAGTACTTC.

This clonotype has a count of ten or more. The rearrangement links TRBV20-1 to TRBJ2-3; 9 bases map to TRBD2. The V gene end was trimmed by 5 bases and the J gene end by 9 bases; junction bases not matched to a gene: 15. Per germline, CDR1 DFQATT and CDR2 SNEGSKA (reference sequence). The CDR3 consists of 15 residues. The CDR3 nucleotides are TGCAGTGCTCAGACTAGCGGATATGCAGGGCAGACGCAGTATTTT. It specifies CSAQTSGYAGQTQYF.

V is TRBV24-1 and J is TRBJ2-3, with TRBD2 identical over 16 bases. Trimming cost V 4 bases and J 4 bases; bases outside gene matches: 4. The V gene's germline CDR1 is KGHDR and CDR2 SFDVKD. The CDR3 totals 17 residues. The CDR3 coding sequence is TGTGCCACCAGTGACCACGGGACTAGCGGGGGGGCAGATACGCAGTATTTT. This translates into CATSDHGTSGGADTQYF.

Here the CDR3 reads CAWTQGSWETQYF. The CDR3 nucleotides read TGTGCCTGGACACAGGGGAGTTGGGAGACCCAGTACTTC. This chain joins TRBV30 and TRBJ2-5, with TRBD1 matching 7 bases. This CDR3 is built from 13 residues. J lost 5 bases, V lost 4 bases, and 7 bases had no gene match. CDR1 GTSNPN and CDR2 SVGIG come from the germline V gene (reference sequence).

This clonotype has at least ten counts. In DNA form, the CDR3 reads TGTGCCAGCAGCTTGGGTACCACTGAAGCTTTCTTT. Protein: CASSLGTTEAFF. V usage is TRBV7-9 and J usage is TRBJ1-1; D is ambiguous. CDR3 size: 12 residues. Trimming took 3 bases from V and 4 from J, leaving 6 bases between them. Germline CDR1 reads SEHNR; CDR2 reads FQNEAQ (reference sequence).

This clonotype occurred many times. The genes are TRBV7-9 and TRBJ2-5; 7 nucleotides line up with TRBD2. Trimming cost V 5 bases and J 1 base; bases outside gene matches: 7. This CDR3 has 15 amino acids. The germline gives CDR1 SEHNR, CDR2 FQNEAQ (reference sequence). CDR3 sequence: CASSDKRDLQETQYF. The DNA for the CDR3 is TGTGCCAGCAGCGATAAGCGGGACCTCCAAGAGACCCAGTACTTC.

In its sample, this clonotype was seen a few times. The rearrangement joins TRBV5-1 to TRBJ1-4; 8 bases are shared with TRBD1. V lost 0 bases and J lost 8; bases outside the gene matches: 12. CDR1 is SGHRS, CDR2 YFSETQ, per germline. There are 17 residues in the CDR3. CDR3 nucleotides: TGCGCCAGCAGCTTGGTCGGTCCAGGGGGCAGTGGAGAAAAACTGTTTTTT. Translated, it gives CASSLVGPGGSGEKLFF.

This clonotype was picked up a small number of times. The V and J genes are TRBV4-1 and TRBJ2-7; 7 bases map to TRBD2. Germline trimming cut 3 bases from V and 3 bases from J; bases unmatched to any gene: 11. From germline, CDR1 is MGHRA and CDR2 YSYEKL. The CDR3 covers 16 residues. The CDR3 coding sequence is TGCGCCAGCAGCCAGGCTATCGGGCGGGAGAGCTACGAGCAGTACTTC. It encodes CASSQAIGRESYEQYF.

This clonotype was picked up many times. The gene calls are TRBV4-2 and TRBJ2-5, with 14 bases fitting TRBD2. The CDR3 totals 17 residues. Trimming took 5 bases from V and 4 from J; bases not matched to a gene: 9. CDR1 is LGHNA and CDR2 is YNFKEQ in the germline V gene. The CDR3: CASSTGLAGGQGETQYF. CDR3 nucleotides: TGTGCCAGCAGCACCGGACTAGCGGGGGGACAGGGAGAGACCCAGTACTTC.

The CDR3 DNA reads as TGTGCCAGCAGCTCCCCGGGACAGGACAATGAGCAGTTCTTC. It translates to CASSSPGQDNEQFF. The V call is TRBV7-2, the J call TRBJ2-1; TRBD1 agrees at 8 bases. Per germline, CDR1 SGHTA and CDR2 FQGNSA. There are 14 residues in the CDR3. V shed 4 bases, J shed 5 bases, and the junction held 4 bases outside the gene matches.